The following is a TCR beta chain sequence with its context. Its antigen remains unidentified. This sample stems from a study of beta chain features in type 1 diabetes. Overall study context: Healthy donors and patients showed comparable age, gender and cell yields.

The CDR3 covers 15 residues. CDR1 MGHRA and CDR2 YSYEKL come from the germline V gene. Trimming took 1 base from V and 2 from J, leaving 11 bases between them. The entirety of the isolated RNA underwent reverse transcription, so expressed TCRB transcripts were sequenced. Roughly 3.6 million reads per sample on average were obtained from naive, central memory and regulatory T cell samples. Clones were read by immunoSEQ multiplex PCR, and TCRdb kept only the in-frame ones, dropping some. The table includes under 800,000 clones, roughly a sixth detected once. Findings of the study overall: VDJ junctions from type 1 diabetes patients carried fewer insertions and larger deletions. A PCR bias possibly favoring shorter templates would apply equally to patients and controls.

This clonotype was sampled from a man younger than 35 in good health. The gene calls are TRBV4-1 and TRBJ1-2; D uncertain. Input material: naive CD4+ T cells from blood. The CDR3 sequence is CASSQATARNYGYTF. For the CDR3, the DNA is TGCGCCAGCAGCCAAGCGACGGCTAGAAACTATGGCTACACCTTC.